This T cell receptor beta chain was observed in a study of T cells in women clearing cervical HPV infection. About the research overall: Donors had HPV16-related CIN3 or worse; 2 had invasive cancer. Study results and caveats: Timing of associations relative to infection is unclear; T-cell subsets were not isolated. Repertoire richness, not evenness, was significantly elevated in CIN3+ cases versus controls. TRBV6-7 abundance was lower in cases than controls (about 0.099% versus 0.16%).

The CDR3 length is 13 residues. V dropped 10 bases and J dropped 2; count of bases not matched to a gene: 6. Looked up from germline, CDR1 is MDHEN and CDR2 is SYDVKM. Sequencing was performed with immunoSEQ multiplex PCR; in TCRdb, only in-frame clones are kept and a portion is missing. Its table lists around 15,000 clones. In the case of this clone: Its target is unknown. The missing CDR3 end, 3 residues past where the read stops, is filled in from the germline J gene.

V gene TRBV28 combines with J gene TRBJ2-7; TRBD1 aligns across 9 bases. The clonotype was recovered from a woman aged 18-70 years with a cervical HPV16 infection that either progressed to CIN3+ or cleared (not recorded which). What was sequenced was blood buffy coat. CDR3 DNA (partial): TGTGCCATCAAGGGGACAGGGACCTACGAG. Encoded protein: CAIKGTGTYE. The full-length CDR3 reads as CAIKGTGTYEQYF.